The 15 T cell receptor beta chains in this list originate from one sample, sequenced in a study of cytomegalovirus exposure and HLA in healthy donors. This PCR relied on a set of 60 Vbeta primers and 13 Jbeta primers. Clones were read by immunoSEQ multiplex PCR, and TCRdb kept only the in-frame ones, dropping some. The top ten hold around 1% of the sample, which has about 190,000 clones, approximately 90% seen once. Input material: PBMCs. The receptor source for this set is a boy under 10 years old in good health and CMV-seronegative.

V and J are TRBV30 and TRBJ2-2; 7 bases match TRBD2. The CDR3 runs to 16 residues. Germline CDR1 GTSNPN, CDR2 SVGIG (reference sequence). The V gene end was trimmed by 0 bases and the J gene end by 0 bases; junction bases not matched to a gene: 4. CDR3 DNA sequence: TGTGCCTGGAGTGTAAATGGGGGGGCGAACACCGGGGAGCTGTTTTTT. Its translation: CAWSVNGGANTGELFF.

This clone was counted a few times. The DNA of the CDR3 is TGTGCCAGCAGCGCTAGCGGTAGTGGCGAGCAGTACTTC. Amino acids: CASSASGSGEQYF. This chain connects TRBV25-1 to TRBJ2-7, with TRBD2 identical over 7 bases. V was clipped by 6 bases and J by 6 bases; unmatched bases: 8. Per germline, CDR1 MGHDK and CDR2 SYGVNS. CDR3 length: 13 amino acids.

The rearrangement uses TRBV6-5 and TRBJ2-7; D call uncertain. From germline, CDR1 is MNHEY and CDR2 SVGAGI. V shed 8 bases and J shed 0 bases, with 11 bases lying between them. The CDR3 is made up of 13 amino acids. Here the CDR3 DNA reads TGTGCCAGCCTGTTAAAACTCTCCTACGAGCAGTACTTC. Residues: CASLLKLSYEQYF.

The chain recombines TRBV5-4 with TRBJ2-7; tentatively, D is TRBD1 (6 bases). V was trimmed by 3 bases and J by 3 bases, leaving 10 bases between them. Germline V gene data show CDR1 as SGHNT and CDR2 as YYREEE (reference sequence). This CDR3 has 13 amino acids. Written as DNA, the CDR3 is TGTGCCAGCAGCTCAGACAGGCTCTACGAGCAGTACTTC. This translates into CASSSDRLYEQYF.

V gene TRBV9 combines with J gene TRBJ2-1; TRBD2 matches at 9 bases. The CDR3 is 15 residues long. The trim removed 3 bases at V and 8 bases at J, leaving 9 bases unmatched. Germline V gives CDR1 SGDLS, CDR2 YYNGEE. The CDR3 sequence is CASSGRLAVGDEQFF. The CDR3 region has the DNA TGTGCCAGCAGCGGCAGACTAGCGGTAGGCGATGAGCAGTTCTTC.

J is TRBJ1-2 and V is TRBV5-4; D may be TRBD1 (5 bases). The CDR3 length is 15 residues. Trimming left V 9 bases short and J 3 bases short, with 21 bases between. Germline lookup yields CDR1 SGHNT and CDR2 YYREEE (reference sequence). This CDR3 reads CATLGRQSADYGYTF. The CDR3 DNA reads as TGTGCCACCCTCGGTCGACAGTCGGCGGACTATGGCTACACCTTC.

The chain is built from TRBV28 and TRBJ1-2, with D perhaps matching TRBD1 (5 bases). This CDR3 region has 14 residues. V was trimmed by 5 bases and J by 6 bases, leaving 16 bases between them. Germline values: CDR1 MDHEN, CDR2 SYDVKM. CDR3 DNA sequence: TGTGCCAGCAGTGGTCAGGGAACTTCTAATGGCTACACCTTC. Translating it yields CASSGQGTSNGYTF.

The rearrangement joins TRBV11-2 to TRBJ2-5; D is possibly TRBD1 (5 bases). The end of the DNA fits TRBJ2-7 better, so the J call may be wrong. The CDR3 totals 13 residues. The V gene's germline CDR1 is SGHAT and CDR2 FQNNGV. This CDR3 is CASSKPQVDEQYF. In DNA, the CDR3 is TGTGCCAGCAGCAAGCCACAGGTGGACGAGCAGTACTTC.

The rearrangement uses TRBV30 and TRBJ1-2, with no clear D. Germline V gene data show CDR1 as GTSNPN and CDR2 as SVGIG (reference sequence). V was pared by 3 bases and J by 6 bases, with 17 bases between. The CDR3 runs to 14 residues. The CDR3 bases are TGTGCCTGGAGATCGTCCGCCTCTAGAAATGGCTACACCTTC. This sequence encodes CAWRSSASRNGYTF.

A single count supports this clone. The chain employs TRBV5-1 and TRBJ2-3, with 7 bases that match TRBD2. Germline V gene data show CDR1 as SGHRS and CDR2 as YFSETQ. V lost 0 bases and J lost 3; bases outside the gene matches: 13. The CDR3 covers 18 residues. CDR3 in amino acids: CASSLALSGARGTDTQYF. The CDR3 DNA reads as TGCGCCAGCAGCTTGGCCCTAAGCGGGGCTAGAGGGACAGATACGCAGTATTTT.

V is TRBV9 and J is TRBJ2-3; no definite D call. CDR3 size: 15 residues. V lost 4 bases to trimming and J lost 1 base, with 13 bases between them. Germline V gives CDR1 SGDLS, CDR2 YYNGEE. As DNA, the CDR3 is TGTGCCAGCAGCTCAACTCCTTTTCGCACAGATACGCAGTATTTT. Translation: CASSSTPFRTDTQYF.

V usage is TRBV30 and J usage is TRBJ1-3; no clear D. The germline V and J ends were trimmed by 3 bases and 0 bases, with 9 bases remaining between them. This CDR3 comprises 14 residues. The germline V gene encodes CDR1 GTSNPN and CDR2 SVGIG (reference sequence). The DNA for the CDR3 is TGTGCCTGGAGCGCAGGAGGCTCTGGAAACACCATATATTTT. Protein product: CAWSAGGSGNTIYF.

The genes are TRBV5-8 and TRBJ1-2; 7 nucleotides agree with TRBD1. The trim removed 4 bases at V and 2 bases at J, leaving 11 bases unmatched. In germline, CDR1 is SGHTS, CDR2 YDEGEE. This CDR3 is 16 amino acids long. CDR3 sequence: CASSRGRRQGNYGYTF. CDR3 DNA: TGTGCCAGCAGCCGGGGGCGGAGACAGGGCAACTATGGCTACACCTTC.

V and J are TRBV9 and TRBJ1-1; 8 positions match TRBD1. Per the germline V gene, CDR1 is SGDLS and CDR2 is YYNGEE. There are 15 residues in the CDR3. The J segment lost 0 bases and the V segment lost 0 bases, leaving 1 base of the junction unmatched. The CDR3 region is CASSVGTGLNTEAFF. CDR3 sequence (DNA): TGTGCCAGCAGCGTAGGGACAGGGTTGAACACTGAAGCTTTCTTT.

The chain is built from TRBV19 and TRBJ2-7; D not resolved. CDR1 and CDR2 (germline): LNHDA, SQIVND (reference sequence). The CDR3 spans 13 residues. Trimming cost V 3 bases and J 3 bases, with 9 bases left between them. CDR3 in DNA: TGTGCCAGTAGTATGAGCGCGAGCTACGAGCAGTACTTC. Protein sequence: CASSMSASYEQYF.